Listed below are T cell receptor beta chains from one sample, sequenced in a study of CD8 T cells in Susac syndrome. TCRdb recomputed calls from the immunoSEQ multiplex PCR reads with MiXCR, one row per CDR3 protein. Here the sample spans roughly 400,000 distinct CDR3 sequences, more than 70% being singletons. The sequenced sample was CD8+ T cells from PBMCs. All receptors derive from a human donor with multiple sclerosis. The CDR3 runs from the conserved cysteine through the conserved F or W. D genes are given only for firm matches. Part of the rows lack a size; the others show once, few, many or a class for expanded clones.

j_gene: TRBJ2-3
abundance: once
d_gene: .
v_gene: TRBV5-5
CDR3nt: TGTGCCAGCAGCTCTTGGGGTGACACAGATACGCAGTATTTT
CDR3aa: CASSSWGDTDTQYF

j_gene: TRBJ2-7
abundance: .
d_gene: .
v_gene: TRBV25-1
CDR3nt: TGTGCCAGCAGTGACGGGGCAGGGGTTTACGAGCAGTACTTC
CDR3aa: CASSDGAGVYEQYF

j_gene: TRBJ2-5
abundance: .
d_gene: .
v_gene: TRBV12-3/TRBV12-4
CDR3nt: TGTGCCAGCAGTTTAACGGGACACGGTAGGGAGACCCAGTACTTC
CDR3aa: CASSLTGHGRETQYF

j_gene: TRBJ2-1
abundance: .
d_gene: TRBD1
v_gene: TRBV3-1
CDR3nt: TGTGCCAGCAACTCTCACGGACAGGGGTGGAATGAGCAGTTCTTC
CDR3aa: CASNSHGQGWNEQFF

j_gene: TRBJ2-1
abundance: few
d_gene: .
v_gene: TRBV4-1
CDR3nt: TGCGCCAGCAGCCAAGGTTCGGCTGGTCACAATGAGCAGTTCTTC
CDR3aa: CASSQGSAGHNEQFF

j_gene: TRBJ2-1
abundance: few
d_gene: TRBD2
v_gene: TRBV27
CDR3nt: TGTGCCAGCAGCATAGCGGGGAGAAGGAATGAGCAGTTCTTC
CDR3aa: CASSIAGRRNEQFF

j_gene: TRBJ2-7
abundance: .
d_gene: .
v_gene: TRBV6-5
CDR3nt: TGTGCCAGCAGTTCAGGGGGGGTTTCGAGCGAGCAGTACTTC
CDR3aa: CASSSGGVSSEQYF

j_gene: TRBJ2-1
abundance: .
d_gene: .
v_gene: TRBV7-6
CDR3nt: TGTGCCAGCAGCTTAGGGTCCCTTAATGAGCAGTTCTTC
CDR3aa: CASSLGSLNEQFF

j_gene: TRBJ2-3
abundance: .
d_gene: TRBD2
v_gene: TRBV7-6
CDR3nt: TGTGCCAGCAGCTTAATTAGCGGGGGGGCCTCAGATACGCAGTATTTT
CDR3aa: CASSLISGGASDTQYF

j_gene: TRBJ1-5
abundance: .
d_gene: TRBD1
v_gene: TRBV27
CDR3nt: TGTGCCAGCAGTTTATCACAGGGGGCGAACCAGCCCCAGCATTTT
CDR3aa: CASSLSQGANQPQHF

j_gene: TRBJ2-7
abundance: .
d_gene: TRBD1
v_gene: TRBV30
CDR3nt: TGTGCCTGCCAGGACAGGGGCTACGAGCAGTACTTC
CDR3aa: CACQDRGYEQYF

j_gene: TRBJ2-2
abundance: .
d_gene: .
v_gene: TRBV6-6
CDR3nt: TGTGCCAGCAGTTCACACCTGAGCACCGGGGAGCTGTTTTTT
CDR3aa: CASSSHLSTGELFF

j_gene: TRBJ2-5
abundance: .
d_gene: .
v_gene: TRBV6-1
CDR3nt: TGTGCCAGCAGTGATGTGGCCTCCTGGGCGGAGACCCAGTACTTC
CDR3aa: CASSDVASWAETQYF

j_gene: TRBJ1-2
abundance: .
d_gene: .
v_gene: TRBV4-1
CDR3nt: TGCGCCAGCAGCCACCCAGTCCAGGACGCGGCTAACTATGGCTACACCTTC
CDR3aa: CASSHPVQDAANYGYTF

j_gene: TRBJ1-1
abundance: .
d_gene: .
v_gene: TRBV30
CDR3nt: TGTGCCTGGAGTGAGGGGGAATGGGGAGTGAACACTGAAGCTTTCTTT
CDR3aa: CAWSEGEWGVNTEAFF

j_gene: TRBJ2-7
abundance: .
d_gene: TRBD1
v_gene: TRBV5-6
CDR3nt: TGTGCCAGCAGCTACCGGGACAGGGGACACGAGCAGTACTTC
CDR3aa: CASSYRDRGHEQYF

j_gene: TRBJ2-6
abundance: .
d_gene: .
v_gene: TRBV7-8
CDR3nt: TGTGCCAGCAGCTTGGGTATACAATTGATCTCTGGGGCCAACGTCCTGACTTTC
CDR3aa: CASSLGIQLISGANVLTF

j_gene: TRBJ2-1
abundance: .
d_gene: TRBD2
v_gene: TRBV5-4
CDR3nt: TGTGCCAGCAGCGGTGGGACTAGCGGGCCCAGCTCCTACAATGAGCAGTTCTTC
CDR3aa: CASSGGTSGPSSYNEQFF

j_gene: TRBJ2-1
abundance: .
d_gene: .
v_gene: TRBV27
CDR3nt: TGTGCCAGCAGTTTACCCGGGGGCGGCTCCTACAATGAGCAGTTCTTC
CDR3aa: CASSLPGGGSYNEQFF

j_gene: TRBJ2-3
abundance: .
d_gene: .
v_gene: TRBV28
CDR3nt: TGTGCCAGCAGTAGCCTCAAAACGTGGGAAGTGTATTTT
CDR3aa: CASSSLKTWEVYF

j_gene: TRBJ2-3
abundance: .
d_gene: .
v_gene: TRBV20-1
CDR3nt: TGCAGTGCTAGAGAACCTAGCGAGGGGGGGGATACGCAGTATTTT
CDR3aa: CSAREPSEGGDTQYF

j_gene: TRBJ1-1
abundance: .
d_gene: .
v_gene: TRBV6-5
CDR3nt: TGTGCCAGCAGTTGGACTCCGGACAGTATGAACACTGAAGCTTTCTTT
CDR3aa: CASSWTPDSMNTEAFF

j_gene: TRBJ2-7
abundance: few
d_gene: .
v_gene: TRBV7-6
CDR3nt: TGTGCCAGCAGCCCGACCGAAACCTACGAGCAGTACTTC
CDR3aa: CASSPTETYEQYF

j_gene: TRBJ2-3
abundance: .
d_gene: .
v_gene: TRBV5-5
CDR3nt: TGTGCCAGCAGCTTGCCCGGAAGCACAGATACGCAGTATTTT
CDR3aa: CASSLPGSTDTQYF

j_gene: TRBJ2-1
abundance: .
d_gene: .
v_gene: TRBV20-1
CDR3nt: TGCAGTGCTAGCGAGGGGGGTACCTACAATGAGCAGTTCTTC
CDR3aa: CSASEGGTYNEQFF

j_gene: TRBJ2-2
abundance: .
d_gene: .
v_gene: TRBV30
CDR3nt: TGTGCCTGGAGTGTACTCGGGGGCACCGGGGAGCTGTTTTTT
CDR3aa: CAWSVLGGTGELFF

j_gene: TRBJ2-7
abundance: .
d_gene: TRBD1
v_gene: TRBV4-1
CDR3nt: TGCGCCAGCAGCCAAGCCAACGGACAGGTCATCTACGAGCAGTACTTC
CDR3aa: CASSQANGQVIYEQYF

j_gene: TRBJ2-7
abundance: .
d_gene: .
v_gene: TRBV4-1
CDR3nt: TGCGCCAGCAGCCAAGTTTTTTTATCGGACAGACCCTACGAGCAGTACTTC
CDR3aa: CASSQVFLSDRPYEQYF

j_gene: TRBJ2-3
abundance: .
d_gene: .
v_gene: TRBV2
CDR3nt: TGTGCCAGCTTTAGCGGGACAGGAGATACGCAGTATTTT
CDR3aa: CASFSGTGDTQYF

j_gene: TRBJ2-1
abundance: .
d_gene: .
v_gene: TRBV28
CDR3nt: TGTGCCAGCAGTTTATTCCCACCGGGACCGAACATGGCAGGGGAGCAGTTCTTC
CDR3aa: CASSLFPPGPNMAGEQFF

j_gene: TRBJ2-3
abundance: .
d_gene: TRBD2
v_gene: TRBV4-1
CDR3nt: TGCGCCAGCAGCCAAGAACCCCCTAGCGGGAGGGAGGGAGATACGCAGTATTTT
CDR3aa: CASSQEPPSGREGDTQYF

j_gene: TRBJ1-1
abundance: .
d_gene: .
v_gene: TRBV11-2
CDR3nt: TGTGCCAGCAGCTCTCAACCGAACACTGAAGCTTTCTTT
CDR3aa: CASSSQPNTEAFF

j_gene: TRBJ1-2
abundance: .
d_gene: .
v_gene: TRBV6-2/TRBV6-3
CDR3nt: TGTGCCAGCAGTTATATACAGGAGAACTATGGCTACACCTTC
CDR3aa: CASSYIQENYGYTF

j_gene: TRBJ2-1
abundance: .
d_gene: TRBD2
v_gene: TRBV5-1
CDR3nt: TGCGCCAGCAGCTTGTTGGCGGGAGAGGTCAACAATGAGCAGTTCTTC
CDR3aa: CASSLLAGEVNNEQFF

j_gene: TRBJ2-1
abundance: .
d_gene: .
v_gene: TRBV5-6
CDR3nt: TGTGCCAGCAGCTTGACAGGGCGGAATGAGCAGTTCTTC
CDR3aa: CASSLTGRNEQFF

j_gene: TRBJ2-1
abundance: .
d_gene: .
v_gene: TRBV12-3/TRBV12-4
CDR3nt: TGTGCCAGCAGTTTATTCGGGGACAATGAGCAGTTCTTC
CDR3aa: CASSLFGDNEQFF

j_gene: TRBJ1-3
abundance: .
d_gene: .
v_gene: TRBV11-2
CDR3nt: TGTGCCAGCACTGACTCTCAGTATTCTGGAAACACCATATATTTT
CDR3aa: CASTDSQYSGNTIYF

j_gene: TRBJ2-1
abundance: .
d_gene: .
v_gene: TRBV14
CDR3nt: TGTGCCAGCAGCCCCATTAGGGGACGGCTATACAATGAGCAGTTCTTC
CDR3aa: CASSPIRGRLYNEQFF

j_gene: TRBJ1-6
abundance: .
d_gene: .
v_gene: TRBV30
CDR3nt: TGTGCCTGGAGTGTACAAGGGATAGGTTCACCCCTCCACTTT
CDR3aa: CAWSVQGIGSPLHF

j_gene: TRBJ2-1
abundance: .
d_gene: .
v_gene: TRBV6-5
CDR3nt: TGTGCCAGCAGTTACTCGAGCGGACTTACCAACAATGAGCAGTTCTTC
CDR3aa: CASSYSSGLTNNEQFF

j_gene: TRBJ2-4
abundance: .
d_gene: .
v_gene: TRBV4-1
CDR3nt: TGCGCCAGCAGCCCGACAGAGAAAGCCAAAAACATTCAGTACTTC
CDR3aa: CASSPTEKAKNIQYF

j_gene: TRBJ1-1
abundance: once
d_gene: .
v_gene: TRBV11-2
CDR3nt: TGTGCCAGCAGCTGGTGGACGGCAGGGGATATGAACACTGAAGCTTTCTTT
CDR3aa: CASSWWTAGDMNTEAFF

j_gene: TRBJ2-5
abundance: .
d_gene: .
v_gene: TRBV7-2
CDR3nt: TGTGCCAGCAGCTTAGTAGGGGCAGGGGAGACCCAGTACTTC
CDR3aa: CASSLVGAGETQYF

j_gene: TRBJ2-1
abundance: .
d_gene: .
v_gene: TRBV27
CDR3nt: TGTGCCAGCAGTTTAAATAGGATTGGTGAGCAGTTCTTC
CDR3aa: CASSLNRIGEQFF

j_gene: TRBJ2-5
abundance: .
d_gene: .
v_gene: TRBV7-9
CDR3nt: TGTGCCAGCAGCCCGGCTTTGACGGAGACCCAGTACTTC
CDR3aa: CASSPALTETQYF

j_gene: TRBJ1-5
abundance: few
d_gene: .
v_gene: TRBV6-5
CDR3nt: TGTGCCAGCAGTTACGGGGGGAGTCAGCCCCAGCATTTT
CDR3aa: CASSYGGSQPQHF

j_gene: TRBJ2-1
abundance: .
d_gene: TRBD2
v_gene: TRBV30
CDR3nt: TGTGCCTGGAGTGGGACTAGCGGGCACCCCTACAATGAGCAGTTCTTC
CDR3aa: CAWSGTSGHPYNEQFF

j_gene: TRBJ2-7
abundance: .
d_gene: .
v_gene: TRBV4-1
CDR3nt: TGCGCCGGCAGCCAAGATCTGGCAGGGTTCTACGAGCAGTACTTC
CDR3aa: CAGSQDLAGFYEQYF

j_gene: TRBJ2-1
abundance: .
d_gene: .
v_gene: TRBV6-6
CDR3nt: TGTGCCAGCAGTTACGATCTGACCCGGCGGGGCGATGAGCAGTTCTTC
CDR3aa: CASSYDLTRRGDEQFF

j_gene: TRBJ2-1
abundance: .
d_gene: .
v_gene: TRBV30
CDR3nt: TGTGCCTGGAGTTTAGGGAATGAGCAGTTCTTC
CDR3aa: CAWSLGNEQFF

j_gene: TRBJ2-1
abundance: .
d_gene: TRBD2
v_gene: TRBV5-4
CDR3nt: TGTGCCAGCAGCTTGGGTCTAGCGGGGGGCGATGAGCAGTTCTTC
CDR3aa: CASSLGLAGGDEQFF

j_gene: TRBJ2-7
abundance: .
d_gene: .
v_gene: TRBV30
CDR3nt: TGTGCCTGGTCGGAGGGGCATCCCTACGAGCAGTACTTC
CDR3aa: CAWSEGHPYEQYF

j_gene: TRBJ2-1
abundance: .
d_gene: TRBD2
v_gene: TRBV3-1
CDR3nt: TGTGCCAGCAGCCAAGTTTCGAGCGGGAGTTCTTTATTCTACAATGAGCAGTTCTTC
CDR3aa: CASSQVSSGSSLFYNEQFF

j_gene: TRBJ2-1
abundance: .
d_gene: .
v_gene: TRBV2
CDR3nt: TGTGCCAGCTTGGGAGGAAGTAGCTACAATGAGCAGTTCTTC
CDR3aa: CASLGGSSYNEQFF

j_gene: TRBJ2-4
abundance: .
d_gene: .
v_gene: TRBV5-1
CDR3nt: TGCGCCAGCAGCCCTCACCGGGACGGTGGAGCCAAAAACATTCAGTACTTC
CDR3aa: CASSPHRDGGAKNIQYF